Presented here are 20 T cell receptor beta chains from one specimen sequenced in a study of blood T cell repertoires in COVID-19. Method: immunoSEQ multiplex PCR; TCRdb's copy keeps in-frame clones and lacks some. The profile shows about 240,000 clones, roughly four fifths of them singletons. The specimen sequenced was peripheral blood. These receptors were taken from a woman aged 70 to 79 with acute or convalescent COVID-19.

In its sample, this clone was seen once. The V call is TRBV7-2, the J call TRBJ1-2; weak D call: TRBD1 (6 bases). The germline V and J ends were trimmed by 2 bases and 6 bases, with 13 bases remaining between them. The CDR3 loop spans 14 amino acids. Germline lookup yields CDR1 SGHTA and CDR2 FQGNSA. For the CDR3, the DNA is TGTGCCAGCAGCTTAAGTACAGGGTCAGATGGCTACACCTTC. Translating it yields CASSLSTGSDGYTF.

The J gene is TRBJ2-3, the V gene TRBV7-2; D uncertain. Germline V lookup: CDR1 SGHTA, CDR2 FQGNSA. This CDR3 spans 12 amino acids. Trimming took off 5 bases at V and 5 bases at J, with 8 bases between the two ends. DNA of the CDR3: TGTGCCAGCAGCCCTGGCCGAGATACGCAGTATTTT. It encodes CASSPGRDTQYF. Based on the CDR3 plus reference TRBV7-2 and TRBJ2-3, the full variable domain is GAGVSQSPSNKVTEKGKDVELRCDPISGHTALYWYRQSLGQGLEFLIYFQGNSAPDKSGLPSDRFSAERTGGSVSTLTIQRTQQEDSAVYLCASSPGRDTQYFGPGTRLTVL.

This chain links TRBV5-1 with TRBJ1-6; D is uncertain. The CDR3 consists of 15 residues. V lost 4 bases and J lost 6, with 14 bases in between. Germline V gene data show CDR1 as SGHRS and CDR2 as YFSETQ. The CDR3 DNA follows: TGCGCCAGCAGCCAGAGGGAGCTCAGTAATTCACCCCTCCACTTT. This codes for CASSQRELSNSPLHF.

The chain carries TRBV6-1 and TRBJ1-1; D is undetermined. From germline, CDR1 is MNHNS and CDR2 SASEGT. There are 11 residues in the CDR3. The V end was cut by 3 bases, the J end by 8 bases, with 7 bases between. CDR3 in DNA: TGTGCCAGCAGTGAGCGGGCCGAAGCTTTCTTT. It encodes CASSERAEAFF.

The CDR3 here is CASSQNNADTQYF. In DNA form, the CDR3 reads TGTGCCAGCAGCCAGAACAATGCAGATACGCAGTATTTT. The V and J genes are TRBV3-1 (or the pseudogene TRBV3-2) and TRBJ2-3; D call uncertain. The germline gives CDR1 LGHDT, CDR2 YNNKEL (reference sequence). The CDR3 length is 13 residues. Trimming pared 3 bases from V and 4 bases from J, leaving 8 bases between.

V is TRBV30 and J is TRBJ1-4, with TRBD1 identical over 8 bases. V lost 5 bases to trimming and J lost 11 bases; unmatched junction nucleotides: 10. CDR1 is GTSNPN and CDR2 is SVGIG in the germline V gene (reference sequence). The CDR3 is 13 amino acids. The CDR3 coding sequence is TGTGCCTGGGAGACCGGACAGGGAGGGAAACTGTTTTTT. Protein: CAWETGQGGKLFF.

V usage is TRBV6-2 or TRBV6-3 and J usage is TRBJ1-5, with unresolved D. V was pared by 3 bases and J by 0 bases, with 9 bases between. There are 15 residues in the CDR3. Germline V gene data show CDR1 as MNHEY and CDR2 as SVGEGT. The CDR3 reads CASSYPGNSNQPQHF. The DNA for the CDR3 is TGTGCCAGCAGTTATCCCGGGAATAGCAATCAGCCCCAGCATTTT.

The chain recombines TRBV10-1 with TRBJ1-1; D ambiguous. V was pared by 4 bases and J by 3 bases, with 12 bases between. The CDR3 totals 14 residues. CDR1 is WNHNN, CDR2 SYGVQD, per germline (reference sequence). CDR3 sequence reads: CASSGRHRDTEAFF. CDR3 coding DNA: TGCGCCAGCAGTGGAAGACATAGAGACACTGAAGCTTTCTTT.

The chain combines TRBV27 with TRBJ1-2, with D perhaps matching TRBD1 (6 bases). Germline CDR1 is MNHEY and CDR2 is SMNVEV (reference sequence). V was pared by 4 bases and J by 1 base, with 16 bases between. CDR3 size: 16 residues. The CDR3 sequence: CASSSRTGTSNYGYTF. The CDR3 DNA reads TGTGCCAGCAGTTCTCGAACCGGGACAAGTAACTATGGCTACACCTTC.

Worth noting for this clone: The same CDR3 can be traced to other DNA sequences in this sample. V is TRBV5-1 and J is TRBJ2-3; 11 nucleotides align to TRBD2. CDR1 is SGHRS, CDR2 YFSETQ, per germline. The junction had 4 bases not matched to a gene; V was cut back by 0 bases and J by 4 bases. The CDR3 sequence is 16 residues long. CDR3 in amino acids: CASSLGLAGGSDTQYF. The CDR3 DNA is TGCGCCAGCAGCTTGGGCCTAGCGGGGGGCTCAGATACGCAGTATTTT.

This clone was picked up one time. This chain uses TRBV5-5 with TRBJ1-2, with D perhaps matching TRBD1 (5 bases). CDR3 size: 13 residues. Trimming left V 4 bases short and J 8 bases short, with 15 bases between. Germline V lookup: CDR1 SGHKS, CDR2 YYEKEE (reference sequence). The CDR3 loop is CASSHRDFGGYTF. The CDR3 DNA is TGTGCCAGCAGCCATAGGGACTTTGGCGGCTACACCTTC.

This clone was observed a few times. The chain combines TRBV6-5 with TRBJ2-5, with TRBD1 as a possible D gene (5 bases). The CDR3 totals 12 residues. With 4 bases removed from V and 5 bases from J, the gap between germline ends came to 8 bases. Germline V gene sequence: CDR1 MNHEY, CDR2 SVGAGI. The CDR3 loop reads CASSSGLETQYF. CDR3 coding DNA: TGTGCCAGCAGTTCAGGGTTGGAGACCCAGTACTTC.

The gene calls are TRBV24-1 and TRBJ1-5; 7 positions agree with TRBD1. Germline V gene lookup returns CDR1 KGHDR and CDR2 SFDVKD. J gave up 2 bases and V 7 bases, and 7 bases lay outside the gene matches. CDR3 length: 15 residues. DNA of the CDR3: TGTGCCACCAGCGCAGGGGGGACTGGCAATCAGCCCCAGCATTTT. Translated: CATSAGGTGNQPQHF.

CDR3 in amino acids: CASSYVRGDEKLFF. The CDR3 DNA sequence: TGTGCCAGCAGTTACGTAAGGGGCGACGAAAAACTGTTTTTT. This chain joins TRBV6-5 and TRBJ1-4; possibly TRBD1 for D (5 bases). The CDR3 length is 14 residues. Germline CDR1 MNHEY, CDR2 SVGAGI. V lost 2 bases, J lost 8 bases, and 12 bases lay in between.

The chain employs TRBV5-4 and TRBJ1-3; D is unresolved. Per the germline V gene, CDR1 is SGHNT and CDR2 is YYREEE (reference sequence). Trimming pared 5 bases from V and 2 bases from J, leaving 14 bases between. This CDR3 has 15 residues. CDR3 nucleotides: TGTGCCAGCAGTAACCTCGGGTTAACTGGAAACACCATATATTTT. Translating gives CASSNLGLTGNTIYF.

The genes are TRBV4-2 and TRBJ1-6; D remains ambiguous. This CDR3 spans 12 amino acids. CDR1 and CDR2 from the germline V gene are LGHNA and YNFKEQ. V was shortened by 0 bases and J by 14 bases, with 8 bases between the two germline ends. The CDR3 loop reads CASSQDEGSLHF. CDR3 in DNA: TGTGCCAGCAGCCAAGATGAGGGATCCCTCCACTTT.

The rearrangement joins TRBV11-2 to TRBJ2-5; D perhaps matches TRBD2 (6 bases). V gave up 5 bases and J gave up 1 base, with 14 bases separating them. The CDR3 runs 15 residues. CDR1 and CDR2 from the germline V gene are SGHAT and FQNNGV. CDR3 protein: CASSPEEGFQETQYF. The CDR3 DNA reads as TGTGCCAGCAGCCCTGAGGAGGGGTTCCAAGAGACCCAGTACTTC.

The J gene is TRBJ2-3, the V gene TRBV4-2, with 11 bases identical to TRBD2. The CDR3 is made up of 17 amino acids. The junction had 11 bases not matched to a gene; V was cut back by 4 bases and J by 5 bases. CDR1 and CDR2 from the germline V gene are LGHNA and YNFKEQ. The CDR3 nucleotides are TGTGCCAGCAGCCTGATTTTAGCGGGGGGGCCTCAAGATACGCAGTATTTT. As protein: CASSLILAGGPQDTQYF.

CDR3 sequence (DNA): TGTGCCAGCAGTCCTCACCGGGGGAATCAGCCCCAGCATTTT. Protein sequence: CASSPHRGNQPQHF. The chain recombines TRBV2 with TRBJ1-5; D is possibly TRBD1 (5 bases). Trimming left V 5 bases short and J 4 bases short, with 12 bases between. CDR1 and CDR2 from the germline V gene are SNHLY and FYNNEI. CDR3 length equals 14 residues.

The V gene is TRBV30, the J gene TRBJ1-1; D remains unclear. Deletions cut 1 base from V and 1 base from J, with 7 bases between. The CDR3 totals 13 residues. Germline-derived CDR1 and CDR2 are GTSNPN and SVGIG (reference sequence). This CDR3 reads CAWSGHPNTEAFF. The CDR3 DNA reads TGTGCCTGGAGTGGACACCCGAACACTGAAGCTTTCTTT. The whole variable domain, remainder taken from reference TRBV30 and TRBJ1-1, is SQTIHQWPATLVQPVGSPLSLECTVEGTSNPNLYWYRQAAGRGLQLLFYSVGIGQISSEVPQNLSASRPQDRQFILSSKKLLLSDSGFYLCAWSGHPNTEAFFGQGTRLTVV.